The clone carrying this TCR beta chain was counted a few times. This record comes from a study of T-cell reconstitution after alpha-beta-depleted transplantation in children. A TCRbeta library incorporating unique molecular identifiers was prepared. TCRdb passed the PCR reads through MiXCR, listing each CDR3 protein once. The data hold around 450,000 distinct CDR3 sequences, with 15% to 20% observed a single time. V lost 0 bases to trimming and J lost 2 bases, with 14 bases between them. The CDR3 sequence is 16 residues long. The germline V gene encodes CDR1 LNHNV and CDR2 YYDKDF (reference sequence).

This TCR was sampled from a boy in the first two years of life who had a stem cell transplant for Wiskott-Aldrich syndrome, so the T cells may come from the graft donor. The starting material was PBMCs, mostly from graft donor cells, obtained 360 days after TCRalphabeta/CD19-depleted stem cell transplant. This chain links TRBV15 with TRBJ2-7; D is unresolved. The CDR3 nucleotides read TGTGCCACCAGCAGAGATTTTGACCCGGTGGCCTACGAGCAGTACTTC. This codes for CATSRDFDPVAYEQYF.